This record concerns one T cell receptor beta chain sequence. Profiled with immunoSEQ multiplex PCR; TCRdb holds only in-frame clones, not every one. The top ten hold about 2.6% of the sample, which has approximately 15,000 clones, approximately 28% seen once. Plating combined 200,000 CFSE-labeled responder cells with 200,000 irradiated, violet-dye-labeled stimulator cells. Post-reaction, proliferating CD3+CD4+ and CD3+CD8+ responders (CFSE-low) were sorted. This specimen comes from a study of graft-versus-host responses after intestinal transplantation. Study results and limitations: Allograft clonal ratios (graft-versus-host to host-versus-graft) were high in patients who had graft-donor T cell macrochimerism. The authors found GvH clones in recipient marrow, some appearing first in ileum or blood.

There are 17 residues in the CDR3. V shed 3 bases and J 5 bases; nucleotides not matched to a gene: 16. Germline V gives CDR1 PRHDT, CDR2 FYEKMQ (reference sequence). The chain uses TRBV13 and TRBJ2-7; 7 bases line up with TRBD2. The origin of this receptor is a human patient who received an intestinal transplant. Sequenced material: alloreactive CD8+ T cells from a mixed lymphocyte reaction culture, taken before intestinal transplant. As for subset: CFSE-low proliferating T cells sorted from roughly 6-day pre-transplant mixed lymphocyte reaction (GvH or HvG direction). The CDR3 DNA is TGTGCCAGCAGCTTTAGTAGCGGGTGGGGTTATAGCGACGAGCAGTACTTC. Protein: CASSFSSGWGYSDEQYF.